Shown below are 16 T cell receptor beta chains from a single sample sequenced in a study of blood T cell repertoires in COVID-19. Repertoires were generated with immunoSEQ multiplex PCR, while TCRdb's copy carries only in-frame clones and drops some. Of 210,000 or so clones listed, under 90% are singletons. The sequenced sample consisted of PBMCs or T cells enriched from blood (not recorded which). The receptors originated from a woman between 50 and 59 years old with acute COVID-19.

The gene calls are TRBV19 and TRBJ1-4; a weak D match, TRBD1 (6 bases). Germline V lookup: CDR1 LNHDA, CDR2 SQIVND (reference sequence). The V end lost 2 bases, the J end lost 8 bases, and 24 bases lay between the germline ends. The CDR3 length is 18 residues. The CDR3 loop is CASSIRSSGGVGIEKLFF. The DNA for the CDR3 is TGTGCCAGTAGTATACGGTCTTCGGGGGGCGTCGGTATCGAAAAACTGTTTTTT.

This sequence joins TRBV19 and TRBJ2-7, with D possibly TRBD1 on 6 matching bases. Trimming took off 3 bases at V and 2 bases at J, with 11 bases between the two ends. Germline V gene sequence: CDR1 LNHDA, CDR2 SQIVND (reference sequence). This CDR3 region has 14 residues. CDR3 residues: CASSIRTAPYEQYF. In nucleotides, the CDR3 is TGTGCCAGTAGTATCCGGACAGCCCCCTACGAGCAGTACTTC.

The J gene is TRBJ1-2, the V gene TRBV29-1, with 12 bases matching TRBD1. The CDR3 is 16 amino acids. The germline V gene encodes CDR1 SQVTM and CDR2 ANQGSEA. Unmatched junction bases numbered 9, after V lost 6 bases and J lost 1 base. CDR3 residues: CSVPGQGADINYGYTF. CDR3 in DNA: TGCAGCGTGCCGGGACAGGGGGCCGATATTAACTATGGCTACACCTTC.

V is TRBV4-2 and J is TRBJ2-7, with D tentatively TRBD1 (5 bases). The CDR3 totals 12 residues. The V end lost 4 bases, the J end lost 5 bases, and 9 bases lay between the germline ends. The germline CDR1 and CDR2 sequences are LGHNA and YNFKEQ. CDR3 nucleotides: TGTGCCAGCAGCCCCCAGGGTGACGAGCAGTACTTC. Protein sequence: CASSPQGDEQYF.

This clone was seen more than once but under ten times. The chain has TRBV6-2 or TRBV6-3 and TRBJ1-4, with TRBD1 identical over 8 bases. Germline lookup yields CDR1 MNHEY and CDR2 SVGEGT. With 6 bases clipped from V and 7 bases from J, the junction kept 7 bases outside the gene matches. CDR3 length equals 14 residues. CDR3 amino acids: CASSSGGSGEKLFF. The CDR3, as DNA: TGTGCCAGCAGCTCAGGGGGCAGTGGTGAAAAACTGTTTTTT.

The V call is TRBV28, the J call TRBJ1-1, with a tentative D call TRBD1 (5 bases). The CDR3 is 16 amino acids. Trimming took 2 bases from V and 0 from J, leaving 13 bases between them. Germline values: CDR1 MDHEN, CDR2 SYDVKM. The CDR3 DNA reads TGTGCCAGCAGTTTAGGCTCAAGGGGCATGAACACTGAAGCTTTCTTT. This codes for CASSLGSRGMNTEAFF.

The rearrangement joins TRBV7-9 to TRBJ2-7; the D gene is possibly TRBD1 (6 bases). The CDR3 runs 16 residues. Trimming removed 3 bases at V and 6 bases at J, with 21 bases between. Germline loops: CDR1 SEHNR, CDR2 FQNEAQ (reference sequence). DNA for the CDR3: TGTGCCAGCAGCTTTTTCCAGGGGCAGCGAGAGGGCGAGCAGTACTTC. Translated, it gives CASSFFQGQREGEQYF.

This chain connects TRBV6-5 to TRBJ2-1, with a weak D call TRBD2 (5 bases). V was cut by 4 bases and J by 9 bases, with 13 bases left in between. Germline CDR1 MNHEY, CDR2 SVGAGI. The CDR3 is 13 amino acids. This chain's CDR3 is CASSFAGIGEQFF. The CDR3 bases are TGTGCCAGCAGTTTCGCCGGGATAGGTGAGCAGTTCTTC.

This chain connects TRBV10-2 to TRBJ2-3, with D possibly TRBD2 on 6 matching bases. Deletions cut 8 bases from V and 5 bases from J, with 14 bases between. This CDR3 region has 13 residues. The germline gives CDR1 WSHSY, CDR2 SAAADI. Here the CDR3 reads CASRDFGGDTQYF. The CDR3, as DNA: TGCGCCAGCCGGGACTTCGGGGGAGATACGCAGTATTTT.

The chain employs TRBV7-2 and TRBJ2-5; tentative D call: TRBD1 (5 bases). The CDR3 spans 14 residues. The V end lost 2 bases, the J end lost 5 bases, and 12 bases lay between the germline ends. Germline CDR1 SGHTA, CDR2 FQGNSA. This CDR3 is CASSLFRQGETQYF. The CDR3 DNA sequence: TGTGCCAGCAGCTTATTTCGCCAGGGCGAGACCCAGTACTTC.

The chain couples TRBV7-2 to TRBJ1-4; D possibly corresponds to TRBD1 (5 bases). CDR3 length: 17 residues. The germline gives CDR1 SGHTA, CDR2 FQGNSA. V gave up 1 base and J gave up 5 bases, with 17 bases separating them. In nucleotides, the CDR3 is TGTGCCAGCAGCTTAGGGTTAGGGACTGTGGTCAATGAAAAACTGTTTTTT. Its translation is CASSLGLGTVVNEKLFF.

Written as DNA, the CDR3 is TGTGCCAGCAGCCAAGTCCAGGAGACCCAGTACTTC. Translation: CASSQVQETQYF. The chain couples TRBV3-1 (or the pseudogene TRBV3-2) to TRBJ2-5; D remains unclear. Deletions cut 1 base from V and 5 bases from J, with 5 bases between. The germline V gene has CDR1 LGHDT and CDR2 YNNKEL (reference sequence). CDR3 length equals 12 residues.

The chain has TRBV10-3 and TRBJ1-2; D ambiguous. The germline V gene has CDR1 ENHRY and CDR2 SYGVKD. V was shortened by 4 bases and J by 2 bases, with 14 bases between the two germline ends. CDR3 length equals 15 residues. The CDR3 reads CAISALLRENYGYTF. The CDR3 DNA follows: TGTGCCATCAGTGCTCTCCTTCGGGAGAACTATGGCTACACCTTC.

CDR3 loop: CASSAGLAGSGDNEQFF. CDR3 nucleotides: TGCGCCAGCAGCGCGGGACTAGCGGGGTCAGGAGACAATGAGCAGTTCTTC. The gene calls are TRBV4-1 and TRBJ2-1; TRBD2 agrees at 13 bases. Germline trimming cut 5 bases from V and 5 bases from J; bases unmatched to any gene: 9. The length of the CDR3 is 17 residues. In germline, CDR1 is MGHRA, CDR2 YSYEKL.

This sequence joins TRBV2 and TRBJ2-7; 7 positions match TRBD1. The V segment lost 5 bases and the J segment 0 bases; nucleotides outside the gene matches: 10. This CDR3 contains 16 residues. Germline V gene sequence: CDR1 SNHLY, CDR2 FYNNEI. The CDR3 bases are TGTGCCAGCAGTTTTTTTGCGGACAGGTTCTCCTACGAGCAGTACTTC. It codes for CASSFFADRFSYEQYF.

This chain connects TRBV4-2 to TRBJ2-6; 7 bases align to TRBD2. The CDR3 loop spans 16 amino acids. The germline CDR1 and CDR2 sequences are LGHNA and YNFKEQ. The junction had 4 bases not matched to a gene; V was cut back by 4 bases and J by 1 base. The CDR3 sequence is CASSLGEGSGANVLTF. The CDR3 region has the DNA TGTGCCAGCAGCCTCGGGGAGGGGTCTGGGGCCAACGTCCTGACTTTC.